These T cell receptor beta chains were read from a single sample in a study of CD8+CD57+ T cells in acquired aplastic anemia. Each CDR3 protein gets one entry after TCRdb re-called the reads with MiXCR. The repertoire holds hundreds of thousands of distinct CDR3 sequences, with around 82% as singletons. Sequencing was performed on sorted CD4+, CD8+, or CD8+CD57+ T cells (not recorded which) from PBMCs. The receptors come from a human donor with aplastic anemia. CDR3s leave out the opening cysteine and the closing phenylalanine or tryptophan. Each record gives: V gene, J gene, CDR3 protein.

TRBV7-8,TRBJ2-5,ASSFGPEGPD
TRBV9,TRBJ2-7,ASSVALAGDYEQY
TRBV7-2,TRBJ2-7,ASSYVGGTYKQY
TRBV11-3,TRBJ2-1,ASSLGGGPYNEQF
TRBV7-9,TRBJ2-3,ASSLGDQETQYY
TRBV7-9,TRBJ2-6,ASSVDQNSYNEQVLT
TRBV5-6,TRBJ2-3,ASSEYSSPDTQY
TRBV11-3,TRBJ1-1,ASSFEAADTEAF
TRBV11-3,TRBJ1-2,ASSLGEQGLDYGYT
TRBV11-3,TRBJ2-3,ASSLEGDDTQY
TRBV11-3,TRBJ2-1,ASTSGSTYNEQF
TRBV10-2,TRBJ2-1,ASSDSRAGGNYNEQF
TRBV7-8,TRBJ2-1,ASSLTSWLIPRF
TRBV19,TRBJ2-3,ASSIASVAYKEQFYD
TRBV2,TRBJ2-7,ASSDGRIHYEQY
TRBV7-9,TRBJ2-3,ASSGGLSTEMQY
TRBV11-3,TRBJ2-3,ASSVDGGADTQY
TRBV7-9,TRBJ2-2,ASSGGWSTEAFF
TRBV7-8,TRBJ1-2,ASSLTGGPDYEYT
TRBV7-8,TRBJ2-5,ASSLAGQGNQETQY
TRBV2,TRBJ2-6,ASRDGRTDTHNFLT
TRBV7-8,TRBJ2-2,ASSLVPGPVF
TRBV9,TRBJ2-5,ASRLLTGYGYTSQY